The 28 T cell receptor beta chains presented below share a single source sample, sequenced in a study of shared clonotypes between healthy human individuals. Naive CD8 cells comprised CD45RO-negative, CCR7-positively selected cells, excluding terminally differentiated effector memory CD45RA+ cells. The protocol was immunoSEQ multiplex PCR, while the TCRdb copy is restricted to in-frame clones and leaves out a portion. Seen here are millions of clones, about 92% observed once, and the top ten hold about 1.8%. Sequencing was carried out using naive CD8+ T cells from PBMCs. The receptors were gathered from a man between 18 and 35 years old in good health. Some clones in this sample may be carry-over from other donors' samples.

As for this clone: Other DNA sequences of this sample code for an identical CDR3. V is TRBV7-9 and J is TRBJ2-5, with D unclear. The germline CDR1 and CDR2 sequences are SEHNR and FQNEAQ (reference sequence). The CDR3 has 12 amino acids. V was trimmed by 6 bases and J by 5 bases, leaving 10 bases between them. For the CDR3, the DNA is TGTGCCAGCAGTTTAAGTGTGGAGACCCAGTACTTC. It translates to CASSLSVETQYF.

This chain connects TRBV6-6 to TRBJ2-1, with D unclear. Germline V CDR1 and CDR2: MNHNY, SVGAGI (reference sequence). Trimming shortened V by 0 bases and J by 3 bases, and 6 bases separated the two germline ends. The length of the CDR3 is 14 residues. The CDR3: CASSYSRNYNEQFF. For the CDR3, the DNA is TGTGCCAGCAGTTACTCTAGGAACTACAATGAGCAGTTCTTC.

This chain joins TRBV28 and TRBJ1-2; possibly TRBD1 for D (6 bases). The CDR3 has 17 amino acids. Germline CDR1 reads MDHEN; CDR2 reads SYDVKM. Trimming took 7 bases from V and 10 from J, leaving 31 bases between them. CDR3 in amino acids: CASKFSISRTALTLYTF. CDR3 DNA sequence: TGTGCCAGCAAGTTCTCCATCTCACGGACAGCCCTGACTCTCTACACCTTC.

This rearrangement joins TRBV28 to TRBJ1-2; possibly TRBD1 for D (5 bases). This CDR3 is built from 13 residues. The germline CDR1 and CDR2 sequences are MDHEN and SYDVKM. V was pared by 6 bases and J by 6 bases, with 14 bases between. CDR3 residues: CASRPTGDHGYTF. In nucleotides, the CDR3 is TGTGCCAGCAGACCCACCGGGGACCATGGCTACACCTTC.

The chain is built from TRBV14 and TRBJ1-3; no clear D gene. Germline CDR1 and CDR2: SGHDN and FVKESK. V dropped 1 base and J dropped 4 bases, with 14 bases sitting between them. This CDR3 contains 16 residues. As DNA, the CDR3 is TGTGCCAGCAGCCAAGTATCCGGGTGGGCAGGAAACACCATATATTTT. As protein: CASSQVSGWAGNTIYF.

The chain combines TRBV6-1 with TRBJ2-2, with D perhaps matching TRBD1 or TRBD2 (5 bases each). CDR3 size: 15 residues. The germline V gene encodes CDR1 MNHNS and CDR2 SASEGT. V lost 1 base, J lost 3 bases, and 9 bases lay in between. The CDR3 bases are TGTGCCAGCAGTGAAGGGAGAGGGGACACCGGGGAGCTGTTTTTT. Translated: CASSEGRGDTGELFF.

The chain uses TRBV7-9 and TRBJ2-1, with TRBD2 matching over 10 bases. With V trimmed by 5 bases and J by 5 bases, 9 bases remained unmatched. Germline V lookup: CDR1 SEHNR, CDR2 FQNEAQ (reference sequence). The CDR3 consists of 16 residues. The CDR3 DNA is TGTGCCAGCAGCCCACCCGGACTAGCGGTCGACAATGAGCAGTTCTTC. Translation gives CASSPPGLAVDNEQFF.

V usage is TRBV14 and J usage is TRBJ2-5; 9 bases are a match to TRBD1. The tail of the sequence fits TRBJ2-7 better, so the J call may be wrong. Germline-derived CDR1 and CDR2 are SGHDN and FVKESK. The CDR3 is 14 amino acids. The CDR3 sequence: CASSPTGTGSEQYF. CDR3 in DNA: TGTGCCAGCAGCCCCACCGGGACAGGGTCCGAGCAGTACTTC.

The gene calls are TRBV15 and TRBJ1-5; 10 bases line up with TRBD1. The CDR3 totals 14 residues. Germline V gene sequence: CDR1 LNHNV, CDR2 YYDKDF (reference sequence). V was clipped by 8 bases and J by 0 bases; unmatched bases: 1. The chain's CDR3 is CATGDRGSNQPQHF. CDR3 in DNA: TGTGCCACCGGGGACAGGGGTAGCAATCAGCCCCAGCATTTT.

The chain joins TRBV11-2 to TRBJ2-3, with 7 bases identical to TRBD2. Trimming cost V 5 bases and J 0 bases; bases outside gene matches: 8. CDR1 SGHAT and CDR2 FQNNGV come from the germline V gene. This CDR3 spans 16 amino acids. The DNA of the CDR3 is TGTGCCAGCAGCGGAAAGGGACTAACTAGCACAGATACGCAGTATTTT. Amino acid sequence: CASSGKGLTSTDTQYF. The whole variable domain, filled in from reference TRBV11-2 and TRBJ2-3, reads EAGVAQSPRYKIIEKRQSVAFWCNPISGHATLYWYQQILGQGPKLLIQFQNNGVVDDSQLPKDRFSAERLKGVDSTLKIQPAKLEDSAVYLCASSGKGLTSTDTQYFGPGTRLTVL.

This sequence joins TRBV7-9 and TRBJ2-1; D tentatively fits TRBD1 or TRBD2 (5 bases each). Trimming cost V 4 bases and J 3 bases, with 16 bases left between them. The CDR3 totals 16 residues. The germline CDR1 and CDR2 sequences are SEHNR and FQNEAQ (reference sequence). The CDR3 here is CASSSYGTVVYNEQFF. DNA of the CDR3: TGTGCCAGCAGCTCCTACGGGACGGTCGTCTACAATGAGCAGTTCTTC.

This clone appeared once. A much larger clone is a single base away; this may be a read error. The same CDR3 also results from other DNA sequences found in this sample. The J gene is TRBJ1-1, the V gene TRBV7-3, with D hard to call. Germline V gene lookup returns CDR1 SGHTA and CDR2 FQGTGA. Trimming shortened V by 2 bases and J by 1 base, and 5 bases separated the two germline ends. This CDR3 is 13 amino acids long. DNA for the CDR3: TGTGCCAGCAGCTTAGGGCAGAACACTGAAGCTTTCTTT. Its translation is CASSLGQNTEAFF.

The V call is TRBV6-1, the J call TRBJ1-4; D is unresolved. V was pared by 2 bases and J by 0 bases, with 7 bases between. The germline CDR1 and CDR2 sequences are MNHNS and SASEGT. The CDR3 is 15 amino acids. The CDR3 DNA follows: TGTGCCAGCAGTGAAATAGTGACAACTAATGAAAAACTGTTTTTT. This translates into CASSEIVTTNEKLFF.

V usage is TRBV27 and J usage is TRBJ2-3; the match to TRBD2 covers 10 bases. J was trimmed by 5 bases and V by 4 bases; bases with no gene match: 9. In germline, CDR1 is MNHEY, CDR2 SMNVEV (reference sequence). The CDR3 is made up of 16 amino acids. This CDR3 is CASSSPGLAPQDTQYF. The DNA for the CDR3 is TGTGCCAGCAGTTCACCGGGACTAGCGCCACAAGATACGCAGTATTTT.

The count of this clone is one. The genes are TRBV19 and TRBJ1-1; D is undetermined. V lost 5 bases and J lost 0, with 10 bases in between. CDR1 is LNHDA and CDR2 is SQIVND in the germline V gene (reference sequence). This CDR3 region has 14 residues. CDR3 sequence (DNA): TGTGCCAGTAGTGGAGACATGATGAACACTGAAGCTTTCTTT. Translating gives CASSGDMMNTEAFF.

V is TRBV6-1 and J is TRBJ2-1; D gene unclear. V shed 8 bases and J shed 0 bases, with 14 bases lying between them. Germline V gives CDR1 MNHNS, CDR2 SASEGT. There are 15 residues in the CDR3. The chain's CDR3 is CASADDIDSYNEQFF. The CDR3 DNA reads as TGTGCCAGCGCTGATGACATCGACTCCTACAATGAGCAGTTCTTC.

The CDR3 region has the DNA TGTGCCAGCAGTGCCTCCCGGGACGGAAATGAGCAGTTCTTC. Encoded protein: CASSASRDGNEQFF. The chain combines TRBV6-4 with TRBJ2-1; D assignment may be TRBD1 or TRBD2 (5 bases each). The CDR3 has 14 amino acids. CDR1 is MRHNA, CDR2 SNTAGT, per germline. Trimming took 4 bases from V and 7 from J, leaving 14 bases between them.

The chain joins TRBV27 to TRBJ2-2, with no clear D. Trimming took off 5 bases at V and 2 bases at J, with 6 bases between the two ends. Germline CDR1 is MNHEY and CDR2 is SMNVEV (reference sequence). This CDR3 contains 13 residues. CDR3 DNA: TGTGCCAGCAGTCCGATAAACACCGGGGAGCTGTTTTTT. Amino acids: CASSPINTGELFF.

This chain links TRBV27 with TRBJ2-3, with D perhaps TRBD1 (5 bases). The CDR3 covers 11 residues. Germline V gene sequence: CDR1 MNHEY, CDR2 SMNVEV (reference sequence). Between the trimmed V and J ends, which lost 7 bases and 5 bases, there was a span of 7 bases. The CDR3 nucleotides are TGTGCCAGCAAGGGGATAGATACGCAGTATTTT. Translating gives CASKGIDTQYF.

The chain employs TRBV4-1 and TRBJ2-7; 7 positions match TRBD2. Per germline, CDR1 MGHRA and CDR2 YSYEKL. The length of the CDR3 is 16 residues. Trimming cost V 3 bases and J 3 bases; bases outside gene matches: 11. This CDR3 reads CASSHSPWGGSYEQYF. The CDR3 DNA follows: TGCGCCAGCAGCCATTCCCCTTGGGGCGGGAGCTACGAGCAGTACTTC.

V and J are TRBV4-1 and TRBJ2-7; possible D gene TRBD1, 5 bases. Germline V lookup: CDR1 MGHRA, CDR2 YSYEKL. Trimming pared 2 bases from V and 2 bases from J, leaving 19 bases between. This CDR3 comprises 17 residues. The CDR3 sequence is CASSQLQQASGAYEQYF. The DNA for the CDR3 is TGCGCCAGCAGCCAACTCCAACAGGCAAGTGGGGCCTACGAGCAGTACTTC.

The chain carries TRBV4-2 and TRBJ1-1; D gene unclear. Germline V gene sequence: CDR1 LGHNA, CDR2 YNFKEQ. With 3 bases removed from V and 0 bases from J, the gap between germline ends came to 11 bases. The CDR3 is made up of 15 amino acids. The CDR3 loop is CASSHHSIMNTEAFF. In DNA, the CDR3 is TGTGCCAGCAGCCACCACAGCATCATGAACACTGAAGCTTTCTTT.

V is TRBV7-8 and J is TRBJ2-6; a weak D match, TRBD2 (5 bases). V dropped 1 base and J dropped 1 base, with 17 bases sitting between them. The CDR3 runs 19 residues. The germline CDR1 and CDR2 sequences are SGHVS and FQNEAQ. As DNA, the CDR3 is TGTGCCAGCAGCTTAGTGGCGGGTCTCCGACCATCTGGGGCCAACGTCCTGACTTTC. Encoded protein: CASSLVAGLRPSGANVLTF.

The chain recombines TRBV25-1 with TRBJ2-7, with TRBD1 matching over 9 bases. CDR1 is MGHDK and CDR2 is SYGVNS in the germline V gene. J was trimmed by 2 bases and V by 10 bases; bases with no gene match: 9. The CDR3 extends over 14 amino acids. In DNA, the CDR3 is TGTGCCACCGCCCGGGGGACAGGGACCTACGAGCAGTACTTC. It is translated as CATARGTGTYEQYF.

The rearrangement links TRBV9 to TRBJ1-2; D unresolved. Germline assignment: CDR1 SGDLS and CDR2 YYNGEE. The CDR3 totals 15 residues. Trimming shortened V by 3 bases and J by 4 bases, and 16 bases separated the two germline ends. DNA for the CDR3: TGTGCCAGCAGCGGGAGCCCGCCAGTGGCCTATGGCTACACCTTC. This gives the protein CASSGSPPVAYGYTF. Full variable domain (remainder filled in from reference TRBV9 and TRBJ1-2): DSGVTQTPKHLITATGQRVTLRCSPRSGDLSVYWYQQSLDQGLQFLIQYYNGEERAKGNILERFSAQQFPDLHSELNLSSLELGDSALYFCASSGSPPVAYGYTFGSGTRLTVV.

The gene calls are TRBV29-1 and TRBJ2-7; D gene ambiguous. The germline gives CDR1 SQVTM, CDR2 ANQGSEA. This CDR3 comprises 13 residues. Trimming removed 2 bases from V and 4 bases from J, with 12 bases in between. The CDR3 protein is CSVETASLYEQYF. The CDR3 bases are TGCAGCGTTGAAACGGCCAGCTTATACGAGCAGTACTTC.

This clone was counted once. V and J are TRBV15 and TRBJ1-3, with 10 bases matching TRBD1. The V and J ends lost 4 bases and 3 bases, in that order; junction bases with no gene match: 6. CDR3 length: 16 amino acids. Germline-derived CDR1 and CDR2 are LNHNV and YYDKDF (reference sequence). The CDR3 DNA is TGTGCCACCAGCACAACCGACAGGGGGCTTGGAAACACCATATATTTT. Residues: CATSTTDRGLGNTIYF. The whole variable domain, remainder taken from reference TRBV15 and TRBJ1-3, is DAMVIQNPRYQVTQFGKPVTLSCSQTLNHNVMYWYQQKSSQAPKLLFHYYDKDFNNEADTPDNFQSRRPNTSFCFLDIRSPGLGDTAMYLCATSTTDRGLGNTIYFGEGSWLTVV.

V is TRBV4-1 and J is TRBJ2-1, with D unclear. The CDR3 totals 13 residues. CDR1 and CDR2 (germline): MGHRA, YSYEKL. The ends were cut back, 2 bases at V and 12 bases at J, with 14 bases in the middle. The DNA for the CDR3 is TGCGCCAGCAGCCAACTAGAATACCTAGGGCAGTTCTTC. It specifies CASSQLEYLGQFF.